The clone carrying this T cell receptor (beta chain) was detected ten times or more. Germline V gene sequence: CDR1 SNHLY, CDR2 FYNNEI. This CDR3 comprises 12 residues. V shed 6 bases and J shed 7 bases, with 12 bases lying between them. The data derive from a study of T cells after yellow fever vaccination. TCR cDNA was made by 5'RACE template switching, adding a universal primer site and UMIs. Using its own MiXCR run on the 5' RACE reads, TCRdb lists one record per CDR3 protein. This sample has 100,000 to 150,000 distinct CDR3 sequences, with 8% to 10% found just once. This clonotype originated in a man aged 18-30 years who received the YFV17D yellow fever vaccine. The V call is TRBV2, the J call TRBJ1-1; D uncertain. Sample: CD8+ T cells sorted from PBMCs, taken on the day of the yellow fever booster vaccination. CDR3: CASSDEGLEAFF. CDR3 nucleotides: TGTGCCAGCAGCGATGAGGGCCTTGAAGCTTTCTTT.